One sample yielded the 15 T cell receptor beta chains listed below, sequenced in a study of T cells in Graves' hyperthyroidism and ophthalmopathy. What was amplified from RNA transcripts were TCR beta CDR3 regions. The HTBI primer set was used in a first-round RT-PCR of the TCR CDR3. TCRdb passed the multiplex PCR reads through MiXCR, listing each CDR3 protein once. Seen here are around 390,000 distinct CDR3 sequences, about 14% observed once, and the top ten hold 15% to 20%. The sample taken for sequencing was blood. Source of these receptors: a woman in her 30s with Graves' ophthalmopathy.

In this sample, this clonotype turned up many times. The chain joins TRBV2 to TRBJ2-3; the D is unclear. Trimming removed 2 bases at V and 0 bases at J, with 0 bases between. The CDR3 loop spans 12 amino acids. Germline values: CDR1 SNHLY, CDR2 FYNNEI. In DNA, the CDR3 is TGTGCCAGCAGTGAAAGCACAGATACGCAGTATTTT. Its translation is CASSESTDTQYF.

In this sample, this clonotype turned up many times. This rearrangement joins TRBV10-2 to TRBJ2-7; 8 bases agree with TRBD1. This CDR3 contains 15 residues. Per germline, CDR1 WSHSY and CDR2 SAAADI. J was trimmed by 5 bases and V by 2 bases; bases with no gene match: 8. CDR3 coding DNA: TGCGCCAGCAGTGAGGTACGGGACAGGTCTGACGAGCAGTACTTC. Amino acid sequence: CASSEVRDRSDEQYF.

This clonotype was recorded many times. The chain joins TRBV27 to TRBJ2-3; the match to TRBD2 covers 9 bases. CDR1 and CDR2 (germline): MNHEY, SMNVEV (reference sequence). V shed 4 bases and J 6 bases; nucleotides not matched to a gene: 14. The CDR3 consists of 17 residues. As DNA, the CDR3 is TGTGCCAGCAGTTGGGGGCGCGGGGGGGCCTTAGGCGATACGCAGTATTTT. This codes for CASSWGRGGALGDTQYF.

The V and J genes are TRBV11-2 and TRBJ2-3; 8 bases are shared with TRBD2. V was clipped by 5 bases and J by 0 bases; unmatched bases: 4. Germline loops: CDR1 SGHAT, CDR2 FQNNGV. The CDR3 runs to 15 residues. In DNA, the CDR3 is TGTGCCAGCAGCCTCACGGGGGGGAGCACAGATACGCAGTATTTT. Protein: CASSLTGGSTDTQYF.

The chain is built from TRBV2 and TRBJ1-4; 7 bases map to TRBD1. Germline CDR1 is SNHLY and CDR2 is FYNNEI. Germline trimming cut 9 bases from V and 4 bases from J; bases unmatched to any gene: 5. The CDR3 has 13 residues. CDR3 amino acids: CASGQEFNEKLFF. In DNA, the CDR3 is TGTGCCAGTGGACAGGAATTTAATGAAAAACTGTTTTTT.

This clonotype was counted between two and nine times. The chain recombines TRBV2 with TRBJ2-7, with TRBD1 as a possible D gene (5 bases). Germline V gene data show CDR1 as SNHLY and CDR2 as FYNNEI. This CDR3 region has 12 residues. V dropped 2 bases and J dropped 6 bases, with 8 bases sitting between them. The CDR3 here is CASSEWGGEQYF. CDR3 nucleotide sequence: TGTGCCAGCAGTGAATGGGGCGGCGAGCAGTACTTC. The whole variable domain, filled in from reference TRBV2 and TRBJ2-7, reads EPEVTQTPSHQVTQMGQEVILRCVPISNHLYFYWYRQILGQKVEFLVSFYNNEISEKSEIFDDQFSVERPDGSNFTLKIRSTKLEDSAMYFCASSEWGGEQYFGPGTRLTVT.

The chain combines TRBV27 with TRBJ1-5; D may be TRBD1 (5 bases). The CDR3 extends over 13 amino acids. Germline lookup yields CDR1 MNHEY and CDR2 SMNVEV (reference sequence). V was shortened by 4 bases and J by 5 bases, with 9 bases between the two germline ends. In DNA form, the CDR3 reads TGTGCCAGCAGTTCAGGGCTTTATCAGCCCCAGCATTTT. Amino acid sequence: CASSSGLYQPQHF.

This clonotype was detected ten times or more. The chain uses TRBV12-3 or TRBV12-4 and TRBJ2-3; D might be TRBD2 (5 bases). The CDR3 extends over 17 amino acids. V shed 2 bases and J shed 0 bases, with 15 bases lying between them. DNA for the CDR3: TGTGCCAGCAGTTTATTTAGCGTTTTTCCTAGCACAGATACGCAGTATTTT. Protein sequence: CASSLFSVFPSTDTQYF.

The V gene is TRBV3-1, the J gene TRBJ2-5, with 12 bases fitting TRBD1. This CDR3 contains 16 residues. The ends lost 2 bases at V and 4 bases at J; junction bases unmatched: 5. Per germline, CDR1 LGHDT and CDR2 YNNKEL (reference sequence). CDR3 residues: CASSQKGQGAGETQYF. As DNA, the CDR3 is TGTGCCAGCAGCCAAAAGGGACAGGGGGCCGGAGAGACCCAGTACTTC.

This clonotype was seen a few times. This rearrangement joins TRBV5-1 to TRBJ1-4; 7 positions match TRBD1. Trimming at V came to 5 bases and at J to 8 bases, leaving 9 bases not matched to a gene. Germline V gene lookup returns CDR1 SGHRS and CDR2 YFSETQ. This CDR3 spans 14 amino acids. The CDR3 here is CASRPTGEGEKLFF. As DNA, the CDR3 is TGCGCCAGCAGACCTACAGGGGAGGGGGAAAAACTGTTTTTT.

The CDR3 nucleotides are TGTGCCAGCACCCCTAGGCCGGATTTAAATTCACCCCTCCACTTT. It yields the protein CASTPRPDLNSPLHF. This sequence joins TRBV27 and TRBJ1-6; the D is unclear. This CDR3 region has 15 residues. Germline V gene sequence: CDR1 MNHEY, CDR2 SMNVEV (reference sequence). Trimming took 7 bases from V and 7 from J, leaving 17 bases between them.

This clonotype has more than one count but fewer than ten. V gene TRBV29-1 combines with J gene TRBJ2-5, with 10 bases identical to TRBD1. The CDR3 is 15 amino acids. The V segment lost 7 bases and the J segment 6 bases; nucleotides outside the gene matches: 14. The germline V gene has CDR1 SQVTM and CDR2 ANQGSEA. CDR3 protein: CSGKRDRGRMQTQYF. In nucleotides, the CDR3 is TGCAGCGGGAAACGTGACAGGGGGCGCATGCAGACCCAGTACTTC.

The chain uses TRBV30 and TRBJ2-7, with 8 bases identical to TRBD1. The CDR3 contains 15 residues. V was clipped by 3 bases and J by 5 bases; unmatched bases: 12. CDR1 is GTSNPN, CDR2 SVGIG, per germline (reference sequence). The CDR3 DNA is TGTGCCTGGAGGGGAGACAGGGGCCATTTGGACGAGCAGTACTTC. Residues: CAWRGDRGHLDEQYF. The full variable domain, rest sourced from reference TRBV30 and TRBJ2-7, is SQTIHQWPATLVQPVGSPLSLECTVEGTSNPNLYWYRQAAGRGLQLLFYSVGIGQISSEVPQNLSASRPQDRQFILSSKKLLLSDSGFYLCAWRGDRGHLDEQYFGPGTRLTVT.

Concerning this clonotype: This clone may be a read error of a much larger clone one base away. It is likely a read error, because the conserved phenylalanine at the end of the CDR3 is missing. The rearrangement joins TRBV30 to TRBJ2-5; the match to TRBD2 covers 9 bases. J was trimmed by 5 bases and V by 5 bases; bases with no gene match: 3. This CDR3 has 12 residues. The germline gives CDR1 GTSNPN, CDR2 SVGIG (reference sequence). The CDR3 nucleotides are TGTGCCTGGGGGACTAGCCTTGAGACCCAGTACCTC. Translated, it gives CAWGTSLETQYL.

The rearrangement uses TRBV20-1 and TRBJ2-3; TRBD2 agrees at 7 bases. Trimming took 6 bases from V and 5 from J; bases not matched to a gene: 8. This CDR3 region has 13 residues. In germline, CDR1 is DFQATT, CDR2 SNEGSKA (reference sequence). The CDR3: CSAPRGVGDTQYF. The CDR3, as DNA: TGCAGTGCCCCCCGGGGGGTGGGAGATACGCAGTATTTT.